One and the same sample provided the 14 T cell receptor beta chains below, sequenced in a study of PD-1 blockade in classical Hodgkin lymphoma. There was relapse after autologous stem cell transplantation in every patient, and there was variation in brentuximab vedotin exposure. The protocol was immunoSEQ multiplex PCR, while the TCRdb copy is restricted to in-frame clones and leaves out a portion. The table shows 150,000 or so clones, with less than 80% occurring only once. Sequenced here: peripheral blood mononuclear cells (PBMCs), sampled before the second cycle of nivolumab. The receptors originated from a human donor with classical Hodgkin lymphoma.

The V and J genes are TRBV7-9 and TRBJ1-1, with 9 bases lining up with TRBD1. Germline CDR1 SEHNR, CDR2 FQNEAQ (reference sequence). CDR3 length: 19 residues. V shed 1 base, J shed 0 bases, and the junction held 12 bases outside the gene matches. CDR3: CASSLGWSDRGRMNTEAFF. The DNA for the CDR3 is TGTGCCAGCAGCTTAGGGTGGTCGGACAGGGGACGTATGAACACTGAAGCTTTCTTT.

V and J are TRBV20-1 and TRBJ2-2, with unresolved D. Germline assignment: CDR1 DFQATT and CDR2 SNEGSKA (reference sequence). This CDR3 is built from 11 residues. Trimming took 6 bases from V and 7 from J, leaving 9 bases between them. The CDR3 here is CSAPFIGELFF. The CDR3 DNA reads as TGCAGTGCCCCATTCATCGGGGAGCTGTTTTTT.

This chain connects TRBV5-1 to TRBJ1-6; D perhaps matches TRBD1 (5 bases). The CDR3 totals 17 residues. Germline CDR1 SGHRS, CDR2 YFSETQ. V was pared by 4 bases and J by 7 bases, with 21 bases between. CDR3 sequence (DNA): TGCGCCAGCAGCGCAAAGGGGTACGGGGAGGGAAATTCACCCCTCCACTTT. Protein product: CASSAKGYGEGNSPLHF.

For the CDR3, the DNA is TGTGCCTGGGGGACAGGGAGCTCTGGGGCCAACGTCCTGACTTTC. Translating gives CAWGTGSSGANVLTF. This chain joins TRBV30 and TRBJ2-6; 9 nucleotides match TRBD1. Losses at the gene ends were 5 bases for V and 0 bases for J; bases not matched to a gene: 2. CDR3 length equals 15 residues. Germline V lookup: CDR1 GTSNPN, CDR2 SVGIG (reference sequence).

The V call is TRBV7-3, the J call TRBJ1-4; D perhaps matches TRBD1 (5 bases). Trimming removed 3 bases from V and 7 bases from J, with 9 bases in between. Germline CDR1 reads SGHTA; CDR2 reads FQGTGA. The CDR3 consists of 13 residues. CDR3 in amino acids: CASSFGAGEKLFF. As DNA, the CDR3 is TGTGCCAGCAGCTTCGGGGCTGGTGAAAAACTGTTTTTT.

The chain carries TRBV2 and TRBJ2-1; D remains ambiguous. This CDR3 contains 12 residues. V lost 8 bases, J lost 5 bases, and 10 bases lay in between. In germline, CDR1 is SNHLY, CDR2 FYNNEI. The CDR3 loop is CASQGFNNEQFF. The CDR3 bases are TGTGCCAGCCAAGGGTTTAACAATGAGCAGTTCTTC.

The CDR3 region has the DNA TGCAGCGTTGTTTGGGGGCGCGGGAATGAGCAGTTCTTC. Its protein product is CSVVWGRGNEQFF. The V call is TRBV29-1, the J call TRBJ2-1; TRBD1 is a possible D gene (6 bases). Between the trimmed V and J ends, which lost 4 bases and 7 bases, there was a span of 14 bases. This CDR3 is built from 13 residues. From germline, CDR1 is SQVTM and CDR2 ANQGSEA.

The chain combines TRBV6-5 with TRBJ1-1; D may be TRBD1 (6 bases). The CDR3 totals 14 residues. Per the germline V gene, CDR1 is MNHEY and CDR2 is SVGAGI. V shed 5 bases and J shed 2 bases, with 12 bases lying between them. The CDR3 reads CASSATGRNTEAFF. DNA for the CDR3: TGTGCCAGCAGTGCCACAGGGAGAAACACTGAAGCTTTCTTT.

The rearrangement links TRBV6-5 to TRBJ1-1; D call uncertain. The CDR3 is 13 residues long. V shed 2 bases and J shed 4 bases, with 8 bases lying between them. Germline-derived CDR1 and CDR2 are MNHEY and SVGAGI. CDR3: CASSYGLATEAFF. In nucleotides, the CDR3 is TGTGCCAGCAGTTACGGACTGGCCACTGAAGCTTTCTTT.

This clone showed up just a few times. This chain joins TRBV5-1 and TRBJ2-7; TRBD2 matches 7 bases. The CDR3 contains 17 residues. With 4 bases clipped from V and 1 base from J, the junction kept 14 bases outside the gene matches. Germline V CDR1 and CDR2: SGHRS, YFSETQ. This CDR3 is CASSPRLAGEWSYEQYF. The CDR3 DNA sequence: TGCGCCAGCAGCCCCCGACTCGCGGGAGAGTGGTCCTACGAGCAGTACTTC.

CDR3 region: CASSPPGRRYEQFF. For the CDR3, the DNA is TGTGCCAGCAGTCCCCCGGGTCGGCGCTATGAGCAGTTCTTC. The V and J genes are TRBV6-5 and TRBJ2-1; D is undetermined. The CDR3 has 14 residues. V was trimmed by 5 bases and J by 8 bases, leaving 16 bases between them. Germline V gene data show CDR1 as MNHEY and CDR2 as SVGAGI.

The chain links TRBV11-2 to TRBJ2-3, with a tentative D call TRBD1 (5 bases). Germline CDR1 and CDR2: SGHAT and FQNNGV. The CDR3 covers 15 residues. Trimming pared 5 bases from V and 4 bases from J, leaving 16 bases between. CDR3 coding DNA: TGTGCCAGCAGCCCAGTCCTAGGGGCCGCAGATACGCAGTATTTT. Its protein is CASSPVLGAADTQYF.

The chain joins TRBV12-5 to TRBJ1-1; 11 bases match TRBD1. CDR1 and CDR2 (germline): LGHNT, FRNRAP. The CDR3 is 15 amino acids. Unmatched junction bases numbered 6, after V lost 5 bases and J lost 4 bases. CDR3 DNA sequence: TGTGCTAGTGGTCCCGGGACAGGGGGGCTCACTGAAGCTTTCTTT. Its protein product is CASGPGTGGLTEAFF.

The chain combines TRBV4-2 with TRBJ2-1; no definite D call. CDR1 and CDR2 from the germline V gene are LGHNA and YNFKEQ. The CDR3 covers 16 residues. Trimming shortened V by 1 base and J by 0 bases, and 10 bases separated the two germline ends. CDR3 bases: TGTGCCAGCAGCCAAGTTAGCTGGAGCTCCTACAATGAGCAGTTCTTC. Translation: CASSQVSWSSYNEQFF.